This T cell receptor beta chain derives from a study of early T cells in non-severe SARS-CoV-2 infection. Overall study context: RNA in bulk from unsorted whole blood was sequenced, and chains were unpaired. Study findings and constraints: Reliance on VDJdb matching favored anti-spike CD8 responses; private and CD4 specificities were missed.

Individual cDNA molecules received unique molecular identifiers. TCRdb fed the 5' RACE reads into MiXCR, producing one record per CDR3 protein. The repertoire consists of roughly 72,000 distinct CDR3 sequences, with 9.5% to 15% occurring once and the leading ten covering about 1%. CDR3 length: 15 amino acids. V gave up 1 base and J gave up 4 bases; unmatched junction bases: 3. Germline CDR1 KGHSH, CDR2 LQKENI. On this clonotype itself: No antigen is known for it.

J is TRBJ2-1 and V is TRBV18; 8 bases align to TRBD1. The clonotype was recovered from an adult who was a healthcare worker with PCR-confirmed SARS-CoV-2 infection or an uninfected control (not recorded which). Input material: whole blood. CDR3 residues: CASSPQDREYNEQFF. In DNA, the CDR3 is TGTGCCAGCTCACCACAGGACAGGGAATACAATGAGCAGTTCTTC.